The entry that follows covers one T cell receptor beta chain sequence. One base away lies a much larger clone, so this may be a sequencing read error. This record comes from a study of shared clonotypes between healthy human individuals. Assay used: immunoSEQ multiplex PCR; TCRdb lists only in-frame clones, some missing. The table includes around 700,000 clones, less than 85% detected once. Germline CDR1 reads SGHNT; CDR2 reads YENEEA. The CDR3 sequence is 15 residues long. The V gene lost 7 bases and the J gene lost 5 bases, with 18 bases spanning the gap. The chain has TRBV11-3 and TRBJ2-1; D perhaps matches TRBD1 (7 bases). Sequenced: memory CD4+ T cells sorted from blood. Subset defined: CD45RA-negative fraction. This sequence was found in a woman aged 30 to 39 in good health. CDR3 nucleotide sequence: TGTGCCAGCAACTCCGGGACAGCGGGTCACAATGAGCAGTTCTTC. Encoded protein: CASNSGTAGHNEQFF.